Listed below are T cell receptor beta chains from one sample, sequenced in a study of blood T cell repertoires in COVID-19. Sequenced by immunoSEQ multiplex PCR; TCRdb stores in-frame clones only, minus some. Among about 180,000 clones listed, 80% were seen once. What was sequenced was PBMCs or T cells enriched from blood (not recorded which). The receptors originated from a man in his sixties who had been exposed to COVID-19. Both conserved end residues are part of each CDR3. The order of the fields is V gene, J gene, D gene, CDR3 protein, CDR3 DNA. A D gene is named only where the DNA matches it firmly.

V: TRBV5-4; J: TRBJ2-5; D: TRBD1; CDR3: CASSTRTGVETQYF; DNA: TGTGCCAGCAGCACTCGGACAGGGGTGGAGACCCAGTACTTC
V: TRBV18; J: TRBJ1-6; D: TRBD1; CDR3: CASSPLVPGQGAPSPLHF; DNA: TGTGCCAGCTCACCACTAGTACCGGGACAGGGGGCCCCTTCACCCCTCCACTTT
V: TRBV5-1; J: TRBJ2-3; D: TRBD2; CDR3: CASSLPPGGGDTQYF; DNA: TGCGCCAGCAGCTTGCCGCCGGGAGGTGGTGATACGCAGTATTTT
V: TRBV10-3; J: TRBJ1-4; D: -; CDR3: CAISESILQATEKLFF; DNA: TGTGCCATCAGTGAGTCGATACTGCAGGCTACTGAAAAACTGTTTTTT
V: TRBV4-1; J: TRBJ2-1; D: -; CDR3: CASSQDAVASFYNEQFF; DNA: TGCGCCAGCAGCCAAGATGCGGTCGCCTCCTTCTACAATGAGCAGTTCTTC
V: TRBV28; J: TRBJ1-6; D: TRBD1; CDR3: CASSLGQGVGPPLHF; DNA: TGTGCCAGCAGTTTGGGACAGGGGGTTGGTCCACCCCTCCACTTT
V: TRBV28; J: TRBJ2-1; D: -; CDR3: CASSSSLAEGDEQFF; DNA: TGTGCCAGCAGTTCCTCCCTGGCGGAAGGCGATGAGCAGTTCTTC
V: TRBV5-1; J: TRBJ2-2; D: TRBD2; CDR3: CASSSSGRDTGELFF; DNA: TGCGCCAGCAGCTCTAGCGGGAGGGACACCGGGGAGCTGTTTTTT
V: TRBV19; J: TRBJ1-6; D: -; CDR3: CASSIVRFGDSPLHF; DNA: TGTGCCAGTAGTATCGTACGCTTCGGGGATTCACCCCTCCACTTT
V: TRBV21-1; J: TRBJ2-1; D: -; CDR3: CASITPGECRYNEQFF; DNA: TGTGCCAGCATCACCCCAGGCGAATGCCGGTACAATGAGCAGTTCTTC
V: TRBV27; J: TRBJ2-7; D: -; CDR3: CASSWGPAYEQYF; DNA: TGTGCCAGCAGTTGGGGGCCCGCCTACGAGCAGTACTTC
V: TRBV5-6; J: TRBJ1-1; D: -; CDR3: CASSLLNRPNTEAFF; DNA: TGTGCCAGCAGCTTACTTAACAGGCCGAACACTGAAGCTTTCTTT
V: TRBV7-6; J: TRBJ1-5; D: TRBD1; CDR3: CASSTDRGPYSNQPQHF; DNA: TGTGCCAGCAGTACAGACAGGGGGCCTTATAGCAATCAGCCCCAGCATTTT
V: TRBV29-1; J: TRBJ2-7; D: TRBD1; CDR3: CSVARDRVGEQYF; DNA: TGCAGCGTCGCCCGGGACAGGGTGGGCGAGCAGTACTTC
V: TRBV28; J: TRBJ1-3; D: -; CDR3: CASSLRGSPGNTIYF; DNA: TGTGCCAGCAGTTTACGAGGGTCGCCTGGAAACACCATATATTTT
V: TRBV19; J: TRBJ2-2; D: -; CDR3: CASKTRQGSTGELFF; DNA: TGTGCCAGCAAAACCCGGCAGGGGAGCACCGGGGAGCTGTTTTTT
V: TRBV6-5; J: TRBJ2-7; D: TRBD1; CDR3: CASRGTGTNEQYF; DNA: TGTGCCAGCAGAGGGACAGGTACCAACGAGCAGTACTTC
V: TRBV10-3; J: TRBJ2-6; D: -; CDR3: CAISRSGANVLTF; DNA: TGTGCCATCAGCAGGTCTGGGGCCAACGTCCTGACTTTC
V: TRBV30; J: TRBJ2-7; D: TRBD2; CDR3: CAWRASGGAEQYF; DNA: TGTGCCTGGAGGGCTAGCGGAGGAGCAGAGCAGTACTTC